A selection of T cell receptor beta chains follows, all from one sample in a study of blood T cell repertoires in COVID-19. Produced via immunoSEQ multiplex PCR; TCRdb's table is partial and in-frame only. The sample has about 70,000 clones, roughly 79% seen once. Material: peripheral blood. These receptors were taken from a woman in her 70s with acute or convalescent COVID-19. The CDR3 runs from the conserved cysteine through the conserved F or W. The D gene is left open where the match is weak. Size is omitted from some rows. Given values are once, few, many or a class for expanded clones.

TRBJ1-3	TRBV28	NA	NA	TGTGCCAGCAGGGAGGGGTCCTCTGGAAACACCATATATTTT	CASREGSSGNTIYF
TRBJ2-1	TRBV9	NA	NA	TGTGCCAGCAGCGTCCCGATCGCACTAGCTGGCAATGAGCAGTTCTTC	CASSVPIALAGNEQFF
TRBJ2-1	TRBV5-6	NA	TRBD1	TGTGCCAGCAGCTCATCCATAGGACAGGGGGCGATCAATGAGCAGTTCTTC	CASSSSIGQGAINEQFF
TRBJ2-5	TRBV5-8	NA	TRBD2	TGTGCCAGCAGCTGGCGGGGGAACGTGATGAGGGTTGAAGAGACCCAGTACTTC	CASSWRGNVMRVEETQYF
TRBJ1-5	TRBV30	NA	NA	TGTGCCTGGAGTGTACGGGGGGATCGCAATCAGCCCCAGCATTTT	CAWSVRGDRNQPQHF
TRBJ1-3	TRBV5-1	once	NA	TGCGCCAGCAGCTCCGAGGGGGTGGGAAACACCATATATTTT	CASSSEGVGNTIYF
TRBJ2-7	TRBV7-9	NA	TRBD2	TGTGCCAGCAGCTTTAGGACTAGTGGCTACGAGCAGTACTTC	CASSFRTSGYEQYF
TRBJ2-1	TRBV30	NA	NA	TGTGCCTGGAGTGTATCCTCCCGTGCTAGGCAGTTCTTC	CAWSVSSRARQFF
TRBJ2-7	TRBV4-1	NA	TRBD2	TGCGCCAGCAGCCAAACGAGCGGGAGCCCCTACGAGCAGTACTTC	CASSQTSGSPYEQYF
TRBJ2-5	TRBV7-9	NA	TRBD1	TGTGCCAGCAGCCTACTGCGGACAGGGGACCAAGAGACCCAGTACTTC	CASSLLRTGDQETQYF
TRBJ2-3	TRBV14	NA	NA	TGTGCCAGCAGCCAAGACTCCTTCACAGATACGCAGTATTTT	CASSQDSFTDTQYF
TRBJ2-6	TRBV7-6	NA	NA	TGTGCCAGCAGCTTCCATCGAGGGGGTAACTCTGGGGCCAACGTCCTGACTTTC	CASSFHRGGNSGANVLTF
TRBJ2-3	TRBV28	NA	TRBD1	TGTGCCAGCAGTTCCACCCAGGGACAGAGCCTCCGTGCGGGCAGCACAGATACGCAGTATTTT	CASSSTQGQSLRAGSTDTQYF
TRBJ1-1	TRBV4-2	NA	NA	TGTGCCAGCAGCCAACCGGGGGAAATGAACACTGAAGCTTTCTTT	CASSQPGEMNTEAFF
TRBJ2-1	TRBV28	NA	TRBD2	TGTGCCGCGGGAGGAGGTGGAAATGAGCAGTTCTTC	CAAGGGGNEQFF
TRBJ1-5	TRBV19	NA	TRBD1	TGTGCCAGTAGTCTAAACAGGGGGCGCTTCGGTCAGCCCCAGCATTTT	CASSLNRGRFGQPQHF
TRBJ2-7	TRBV6-5	NA	TRBD2	TGTGCCAGCAGTTACTCCCATAGCGGGAGCTACGAGCAGTACTTC	CASSYSHSGSYEQYF
TRBJ1-1	TRBV3-1/TRBV3-2	once	TRBD1	TGTGCCAGCAGCCACTCAGGGGGCGGATACACTGAAGCTTTCTTT	CASSHSGGGYTEAFF
TRBJ2-7	TRBV5-1	once	TRBD1	TGCGCCAGCAGCTTGGGCAGGGGGCCTGGCGAGCAGTACTTC	CASSLGRGPGEQYF
TRBJ1-2	TRBV5-1	NA	TRBD1	TGCGCCAGCAGCGGAACAGGGGGCTCGATTGGCTACACCTTC	CASSGTGGSIGYTF
TRBJ1-3	TRBV6-1	few	NA	TGTGCCAGCCGCGAAAGCTCTGGAAACACCATATATTTT	CASRESSGNTIYF
TRBJ2-7	TRBV18	NA	TRBD1	TGTGCCAGCTCACCACCCCTCCAGGGGGCTCCCTACGAGCAGTACTTC	CASSPPLQGAPYEQYF
TRBJ1-6	TRBV6-1	NA	TRBD1	TGTGCCAGCAGTGAAGAGGGGACAGGGGCCTCCTATAATTCACCCCTCCACTTT	CASSEEGTGASYNSPLHF
TRBJ1-5	TRBV2	NA	NA	TGTGCCAGCGCTACAGGGTCCCCTTCTTATAGCAATCAGCCCCAGCATTTT	CASATGSPSYSNQPQHF
TRBJ2-1	TRBV18	NA	NA	TGTGCCAGCTCACCACCGGGCCCTTACAATGAGCAGTTCTTC	CASSPPGPYNEQFF
TRBJ2-5	TRBV4-1	NA	TRBD2	TGCGCCAGCAGCGCCTCGACGCAGGCCCCGGGAGGAGAGACCCAGTACTTC	CASSASTQAPGGETQYF